The entry below gives a single T cell receptor (beta chain) sequence along with its context. The data were obtained in a study of cytomegalovirus exposure and HLA in healthy donors. Germline V gene data show CDR1 as LNHDA and CDR2 as SQIVND (reference sequence). This CDR3 region has 15 residues. The study ran its PCR with 60 Vbeta and 13 Jbeta primers. TCRdb keeps only in-frame clones here, not all; method: immunoSEQ multiplex PCR. The sample contains just over 150,000 clones, around 83% of which appear only once. Sequencing used PBMCs. The origin of this receptor is a man aged 18 to 29 in good health and CMV-seropositive. The rearrangement uses TRBV19 and TRBJ2-5; TRBD1 matches 12 bases. The end of the DNA aligns better with TRBJ2-7, so the J call may be wrong. CDR3 in amino acids: CATNGWGTGGDEQYF. CDR3 DNA sequence: TGTGCCACGAATGGCTGGGGGACAGGGGGCGACGAGCAGTACTTC.